Listed here is a single T cell receptor beta chain. The antigen remains unidentified. Clones were sequenced by immunoSEQ multiplex PCR, and TCRdb holds only the in-frame ones, with some missing. The table includes roughly 120,000 clones, over 75% detected once. This sample was taken from a study of T cell responses to AZD1222 COVID-19 vaccine. Findings and caveats of the study: The donors showed a predominance of white British ancestry and of females, with possible underestimation of clonal diversity. Spike regions recognized by vaccine-associated CD4 TCRs spanned the protein, led by 160-218 and 743-854. Baseline seropositivity occurred in only 5 to 7 AZD1222 recipients.

V lost 1 base and J 6 bases, leaving 12 bases between the germline ends. Germline CDR1 and CDR2: LNHDA and SQIVND (reference sequence). The CDR3 has 14 amino acids. The material was peripheral blood, obtained on day 0 of AZD1222 vaccination. The sequence derives from an adult in good health. The V gene is TRBV19, the J gene TRBJ1-2; D gene unclear. The CDR3 region has the DNA TGTGCCAGTAGTATAGGCGGTTTCACCGATGGCTACACCTTC. This encodes CASSIGGFTDGYTF.